This entry describes one T cell receptor beta chain. The antigen remains undetermined. The data belong to a study of cytomegalovirus exposure and HLA in healthy donors. Study summary: From donors who were HLA-typed, an early data release held 80 million to 85 million unique TCRs.

Broader study findings: In a later analysis, TCR beta V- and J-gene trimming showed a link to a missense DCLRE1C variant.

CDR3 length equals 18 residues. V was shortened by 3 bases and J by 7 bases, with 28 bases between the two germline ends. Germline CDR1 is SGDLS and CDR2 is YYNGEE. The PCR was carried out with 60 Vbeta primers and 13 Jbeta primers. Clones were sequenced by immunoSEQ multiplex PCR, and TCRdb holds only the in-frame ones, with some missing. The data contain 150,000 to 200,000 clones, about 77% of them singletons. This TCR was sampled from a woman in her 30s in good health and CMV-seropositive. Sequencing was done on a sample of PBMCs. The chain links TRBV9 to TRBJ1-2; the D is unclear. The CDR3 nucleotides read TGTGCCAGCAGCGATGAAAGAGGGTCGACTTCTCTTGTGGGTGGCTACACCTTC. This gives the protein CASSDERGSTSLVGGYTF.